This T cell receptor beta chain was found in a study of shared clonotypes between healthy human individuals. Overall study findings and caveats: Naive subsets tended to show greater estimated richness than memory subsets. Apart from blood, nothing was sampled; tissue repertoires likely differ.

Comments on this clone: Its antigen is not identified.

Germline V lookup: CDR1 SGHTS, CDR2 YDEGEE. CDR3 length equals 17 residues. V shed 2 bases and J shed 0 bases, with 15 bases lying between them. The method was immunoSEQ multiplex PCR; TCRdb's version includes in-frame clones alone and lacks a portion of them. The sample shows some 1.5 million clones, over 95% of them seen only once. Adults of Caucasian background living in Nashville, Tennessee made up all donors. The V and J genes are TRBV5-8 and TRBJ1-3; no clear D. The receptor comes from a man in his thirties or forties in good health. The material sequenced was naive CD4+ T cells sorted from blood. Noted subset: CD45RA+ positively selected. CDR3 sequence: CASSFRQGANSGNTIYF. Written as DNA, the CDR3 is TGTGCCAGCAGCTTTCGGCAAGGTGCTAACTCTGGAAACACCATATATTTT.